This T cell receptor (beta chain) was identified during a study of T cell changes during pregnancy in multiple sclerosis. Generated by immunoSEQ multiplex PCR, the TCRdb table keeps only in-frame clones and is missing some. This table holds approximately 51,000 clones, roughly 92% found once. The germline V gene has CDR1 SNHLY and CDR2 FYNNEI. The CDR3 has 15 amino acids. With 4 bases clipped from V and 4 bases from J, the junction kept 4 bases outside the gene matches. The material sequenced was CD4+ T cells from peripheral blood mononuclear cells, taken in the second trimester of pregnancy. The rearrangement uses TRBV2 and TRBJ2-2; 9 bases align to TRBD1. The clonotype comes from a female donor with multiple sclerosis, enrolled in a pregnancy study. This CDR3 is CASSVGQGRTGELFF. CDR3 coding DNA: TGTGCCAGCAGTGTGGGACAGGGTCGCACCGGGGAGCTGTTTTTT.